This T cell receptor (beta chain) was documented in a study of vaccination and CD4 T cells after COVID-19. Notes on the study in general: The median count of SARS-CoV-2-reactive clonotypes rose from about 22 to 38, not significantly.

V lost 4 bases, J lost 3 bases, and 3 bases lay in between. The germline gives CDR1 GTSNPN, CDR2 SVGIG (reference sequence). CDR3 length: 11 amino acids. With respect to this clonotype: Antigen: not known.

Cultured CD4+ T cell DNA underwent sequencing with the Oncomine TCR Beta short-read assay. TCRdb reprocessed the PCR reads via MiXCR and lists one record per CDR3 protein. The sample consists of about 2,600 distinct CDR3 sequences, under 40% of them appearing once. The treatment was: 10-day PBMC culture with coronavirus spike peptide pools or control peptides (ViraFEST assay). ViraFEST used peptide pools to expand antigen-specific T cells before TCR sequencing. Material for sequencing was CD4+ T cells from blood, cultured in vitro. The chain links TRBV30 to TRBJ2-2, with D hard to call. This sequence originates from a human donor who had recovered from COVID-19. CDR3 region: CAWKDTGELFF. In nucleotides, the CDR3 is TGTGCCTGGAAGGACACCGGGGAGCTGTTTTTT.